Below are 8 T cell receptor beta chains sequenced from a single sample in a study of cytomegalovirus exposure and HLA in healthy donors. Some clones are missing from TCRdb's copy, which holds only in-frame ones; the method was immunoSEQ multiplex PCR. This sample has tens of thousands of clones, with roughly 93% found just once. Sequenced material: PBMCs. The source is a woman aged 30 to 39 in good health and CMV-seronegative.

This clone appeared a single time. V gene TRBV9 combines with J gene TRBJ1-1; possibly TRBD1 for D (6 bases). Trimming stripped 4 bases from V and 3 bases from J, with 13 bases between. Germline CDR1 SGDLS, CDR2 YYNGEE. CDR3 length: 14 residues. The CDR3 DNA reads TGTGCCAGCAGCCTTGAAGCAGGGGACACTGAAGCTTTCTTT. Protein: CASSLEAGDTEAFF. The whole variable domain, remainder taken from reference TRBV9 and TRBJ1-1, is DSGVTQTPKHLITATGQRVTLRCSPRSGDLSVYWYQQSLDQGLQFLIQYYNGEERAKGNILERFSAQQFPDLHSELNLSSLELGDSALYFCASSLEAGDTEAFFGQGTRLTVV.

This chain uses TRBV18 with TRBJ2-7, with D unresolved. This CDR3 region has 12 residues. The ends were cut back, 5 bases at V and 0 bases at J, with 5 bases in the middle. CDR1 is KGHSH, CDR2 LQKENI, per germline. CDR3 DNA: TGTGCCAGCTCAGCAGACTCCTACGAGCAGTACTTC. Translated, it gives CASSADSYEQYF.

Of note for this clone: This sample includes further DNA sequences coding for the same CDR3. The CDR3 nucleotides are TGTGCCATCAGTGGGGGGAGTGGAAACACCATATATTTT. Amino acid sequence: CAISGGSGNTIYF. The V gene is TRBV7-9, the J gene TRBJ1-3; the D gene is possibly TRBD1 (5 bases). The germline V and J ends were trimmed by 10 bases and 3 bases, with 13 bases remaining between them. Germline loops: CDR1 SEHNR, CDR2 FQNEAQ (reference sequence). The CDR3 extends over 13 amino acids.

The chain has TRBV30 and TRBJ1-1, with 7 nucleotides matching TRBD1. CDR1 and CDR2 (germline): GTSNPN, SVGIG (reference sequence). V lost 3 bases to trimming and J lost 0 bases; unmatched junction nucleotides: 13. The CDR3 length is 17 residues. The CDR3, as DNA: TGTGCCTGGAGGGGGGTGACAGGACAGGTCATGAACACTGAAGCTTTCTTT. Amino acids: CAWRGVTGQVMNTEAFF.

The CDR3: CASSPTRVGQETQYF. For the CDR3, the DNA is TGTGCCAGCAGTCCGACTAGGGTGGGCCAAGAGACCCAGTACTTC. V usage is TRBV11-1 and J usage is TRBJ2-5; possible D gene TRBD2, 6 bases. The germline V gene has CDR1 SGHAT and CDR2 FQDESV (reference sequence). There are 15 residues in the CDR3. V lost 6 bases and J 1 base, leaving 15 bases between the germline ends. The full variable domain, in which reference TRBV11-1 and TRBJ2-5 provide the parts outside the CDR3, is EAEVAQSPRYKITEKSQAVAFWCDPISGHATLYWYRQILGQGPELLVQFQDESVVDDSQLPKDRFSAERLKGVDSTLKIQPAELGDSAMYLCASSPTRVGQETQYFGPGTRLLVL.

The rearrangement uses TRBV7-9 and TRBJ2-2; 13 bases agree with TRBD2. With 4 bases clipped from V and 0 bases from J, the junction kept 8 bases outside the gene matches. Germline loops: CDR1 SEHNR, CDR2 FQNEAQ (reference sequence). CDR3 length equals 19 residues. The CDR3 DNA reads as TGTGCCAGCAGCTCGCCCCCCGGGACTAGCGGGGCGAACACCGGGGAGCTGTTTTTT. Protein product: CASSSPPGTSGANTGELFF.

The chain uses TRBV5-1 and TRBJ2-2; no clear D. Per germline, CDR1 SGHRS and CDR2 YFSETQ. V was cut by 0 bases and J by 2 bases, with 8 bases left in between. The CDR3 extends over 15 amino acids. The CDR3 sequence: CASSLVVANTGELFF. CDR3 bases: TGCGCCAGCAGCTTGGTTGTAGCCAACACCGGGGAGCTGTTTTTT.

This clone was recorded only once. V gene TRBV28 combines with J gene TRBJ1-5, with 9 bases aligning to TRBD1. The germline V gene has CDR1 MDHEN and CDR2 SYDVKM. The J segment lost 4 bases and the V segment lost 7 bases, leaving 2 bases of the junction unmatched. The CDR3 spans 13 residues. The CDR3 here is CASMGQGNQPQHF. As DNA, the CDR3 is TGTGCCAGCATGGGACAGGGTAATCAGCCCCAGCATTTT.